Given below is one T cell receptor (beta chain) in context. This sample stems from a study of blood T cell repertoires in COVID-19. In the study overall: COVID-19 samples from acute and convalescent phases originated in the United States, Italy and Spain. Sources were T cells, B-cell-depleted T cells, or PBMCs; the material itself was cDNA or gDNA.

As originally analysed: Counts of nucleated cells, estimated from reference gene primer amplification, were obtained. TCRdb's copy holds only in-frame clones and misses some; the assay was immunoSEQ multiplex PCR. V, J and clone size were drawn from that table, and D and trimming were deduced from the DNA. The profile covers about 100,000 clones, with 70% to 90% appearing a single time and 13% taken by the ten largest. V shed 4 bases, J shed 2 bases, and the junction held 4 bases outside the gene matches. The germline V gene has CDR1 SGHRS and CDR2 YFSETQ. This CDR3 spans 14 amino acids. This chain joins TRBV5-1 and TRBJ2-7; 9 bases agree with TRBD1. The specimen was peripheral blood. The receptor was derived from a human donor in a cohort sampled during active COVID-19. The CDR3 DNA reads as TGCGCCAGCAGCGTAGGACAGGGGACCTACGAGCAGTACTTC. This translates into CASSVGQGTYEQYF.